The source of this T cell receptor (beta chain) is a study of T cell repertoires in cytomegalovirus infection. About the research overall: Public signatures in TCR beta pointed to CMV infection and matching HLA type. Whole-study results and caveats: Predominance within the ex vivo response was attributable to HLA-C-restricted CMV-specific TCR beta clonotypes. Of the TCR beta families, the public ones yielded a cumulative frequency that identified carriers of CMV plus the relevant HLA.

As to this clonotype: Its specificity is unknown.

Trimming took 6 bases from V and 0 from J, leaving 16 bases between them. Germline V gene data show CDR1 as DFQATT and CDR2 as SNEGSKA (reference sequence). CDR3 length equals 15 residues. One entry per CDR3 protein results from TCRdb running MiXCR on the reads. The sample holds about 500,000 distinct CDR3 sequences, roughly 34% seen once. The TCR was taken from a human donor in good health (CMV status not recorded). Some clones in this sample may be carry-over from other donors' samples. The V and J genes are TRBV20-1 and TRBJ2-3; TRBD2 is a possible D gene (5 bases). The sequences come from cultured PBMCs, collected from culture after CMV antigen stimulation. DNA of the CDR3: TGCAGTGCCCCGGACTTCGCGGCTAGCACAGATACGCAGTATTTT. Translating it yields CSAPDFAASTDTQYF.